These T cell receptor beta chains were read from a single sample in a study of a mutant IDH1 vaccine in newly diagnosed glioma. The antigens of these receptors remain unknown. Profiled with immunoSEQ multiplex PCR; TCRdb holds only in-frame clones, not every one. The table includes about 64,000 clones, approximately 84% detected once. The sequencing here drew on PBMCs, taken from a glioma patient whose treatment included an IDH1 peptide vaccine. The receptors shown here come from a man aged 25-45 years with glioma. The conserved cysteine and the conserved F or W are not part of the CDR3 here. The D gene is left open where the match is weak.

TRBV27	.	ASSFRDGQPQH
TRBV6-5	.	ASSYSYRGPDGYT
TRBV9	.	ASSVGGIGSGELF
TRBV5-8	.	ASSLVGSPAEKLF
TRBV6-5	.	ASSYDGMRGYEQY
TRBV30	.	AWSAYGGKWTQY
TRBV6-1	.	ASSDRNEQF
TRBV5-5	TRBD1	ASSLERGPQPQH
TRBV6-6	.	ASSYRAGMNTEAF
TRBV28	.	ASSLTRTKA
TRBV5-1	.	ASSLGLERGPETQY
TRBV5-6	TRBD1	ASSSTGQANTEAF
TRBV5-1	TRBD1	ASSPQGVSTDTQY
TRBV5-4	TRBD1	ASSPRGQGADEQY
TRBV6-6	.	ASSYGGYGTEAF
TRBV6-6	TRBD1	ASTKGQQINYGYT
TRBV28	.	ASRSRILINQPQH
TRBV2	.	ASKGWDNRRTSSYEQY